The 28 T cell receptor beta chains below come from one sample, sequenced in a study of blood T cell repertoires in COVID-19. Method: immunoSEQ multiplex PCR; TCRdb's copy keeps in-frame clones and lacks some. The repertoire holds fewer than 300,000 clones, with approximately 89% as singletons. The sequencing sample was made of peripheral blood. Source of these receptors: a man between 35 and 55 years old who had recovered from COVID-19.

The rearrangement links TRBV5-1 to TRBJ2-2, with TRBD1 matching 8 bases. CDR1 SGHRS and CDR2 YFSETQ come from the germline V gene. The V segment lost 9 bases and the J segment 6 bases; nucleotides outside the gene matches: 4. The length of the CDR3 is 12 residues. The CDR3, as DNA: TGCGCCACCCGGACAGGGTCCGGGGAGCTGTTTTTT. The encoded protein is CATRTGSGELFF.

V gene TRBV5-4 combines with J gene TRBJ2-7; D is undetermined. Trimming cost V 5 bases and J 0 bases, with 18 bases left between them. The CDR3 spans 16 residues. The germline V gene encodes CDR1 SGHNT and CDR2 YYREEE (reference sequence). In DNA form, the CDR3 reads TGTGCCAGCAGGTTCGTAGGTGAGACGGGCTCCTACGAGCAGTACTTC. It translates to CASRFVGETGSYEQYF.

The chain joins TRBV29-1 to TRBJ1-4, with D possibly matching TRBD1 (6 bases). V lost 3 bases and J lost 4, with 9 bases in between. The CDR3 runs to 13 residues. The V gene's germline CDR1 is SQVTM and CDR2 ANQGSEA. CDR3 sequence: CSVEGRGNEKLFF. CDR3 DNA sequence: TGCAGCGTTGAGGGCAGGGGTAATGAAAAACTGTTTTTT.

Only one count was recorded for this clone. The chain links TRBV7-3 to TRBJ2-3, with D hard to call. Germline CDR1 is SGHTA and CDR2 is FQGTGA. The CDR3 loop spans 12 amino acids. Trimming pared 5 bases from V and 6 bases from J, leaving 9 bases between. CDR3 sequence reads: CASSRDLDTQYF. The CDR3 nucleotides read TGTGCCAGCAGCCGAGATTTGGATACGCAGTATTTT.

The genes are TRBV6-5 and TRBJ2-7; D is undetermined. The CDR3 totals 12 residues. Germline V gene lookup returns CDR1 MNHEY and CDR2 SVGAGI. V was cut by 5 bases and J by 0 bases, with 5 bases left in between. The CDR3: CASSTGSYEQYF. The DNA for the CDR3 is TGTGCCAGCAGTACCGGCTCCTACGAGCAGTACTTC.

This chain joins TRBV19 and TRBJ2-7; D remains unclear. Germline V gene sequence: CDR1 LNHDA, CDR2 SQIVND (reference sequence). The CDR3 has 12 residues. Trimming took 5 bases from V and 0 from J, leaving 5 bases between them. CDR3 bases: TGTGCCAGTAGTTCATTCTCCTACGAGCAGTACTTC. Translating gives CASSSFSYEQYF.

This clone was seen a few times. The V call is TRBV3-1 (or the pseudogene TRBV3-2), the J call TRBJ1-1; the D gene is possibly TRBD1 (5 bases). V lost 4 bases, J lost 0 bases, and 9 bases lay in between. This CDR3 contains 14 residues. CDR1 is LGHDT and CDR2 is YNNKEL in the germline V gene (reference sequence). The CDR3 region has the DNA TGTGCCAGCAGCCCACAGGCTATGAACACTGAAGCTTTCTTT. This sequence encodes CASSPQAMNTEAFF.

The chain uses TRBV6-6 and TRBJ1-1; D ambiguous. The germline V gene has CDR1 MNHNY and CDR2 SVGAGI (reference sequence). V gave up 0 bases and J gave up 8 bases, with 4 bases separating them. This CDR3 has 11 amino acids. For the CDR3, the DNA is TGTGCCAGCAGTTACTCTGTAGAAGCTTTCTTT. It encodes CASSYSVEAFF.

The gene calls are TRBV7-6 and TRBJ2-3, with 10 bases that match TRBD2. The germline gives CDR1 SGHVS, CDR2 FNYEAQ. The length of the CDR3 is 16 residues. V gave up 5 bases and J gave up 6 bases; unmatched junction bases: 11. DNA of the CDR3: TGTGCCAGCAGCCCCACCAGCGGGGGGGCTGGGGATACGCAGTATTTT. It specifies CASSPTSGGAGDTQYF.

The chain employs TRBV2 and TRBJ1-6; 9 bases align to TRBD1. This CDR3 contains 13 residues. J was trimmed by 7 bases and V by 7 bases; bases with no gene match: 2. Germline CDR1 reads SNHLY; CDR2 reads FYNNEI. The CDR3 nucleotides are TGTGCCAGCACCGGGACAGGGAATTCACCCCTCCACTTT. Translating it yields CASTGTGNSPLHF. Based on the CDR3 plus reference TRBV2 and TRBJ1-6, the full variable domain is EPEVTQTPSHQVTQMGQEVILRCVPISNHLYFYWYRQILGQKVEFLVSFYNNEISEKSEIFDDQFSVERPDGSNFTLKIRSTKLEDSAMYFCASTGTGNSPLHFGNGTRLTVT.

This chain connects TRBV3-1 (or the pseudogene TRBV3-2) to TRBJ2-1; no firm D call. The germline V gene has CDR1 LGHDT and CDR2 YNNKEL (reference sequence). Deletions cut 1 base from V and 0 bases from J, with 7 bases between. The CDR3 covers 15 residues. This CDR3 is CASSQGPGSYNEQFF. The CDR3 DNA is TGTGCCAGCAGCCAAGGGCCAGGCTCCTACAATGAGCAGTTCTTC.

The V gene is TRBV5-4, the J gene TRBJ1-1; 9 positions agree with TRBD1. The CDR3 runs to 15 residues. The germline CDR1 and CDR2 sequences are SGHNT and YYREEE (reference sequence). J lost 1 base, V lost 6 bases, and 7 bases had no gene match. The CDR3 DNA reads TGTGCCAGCAATCCGGGACAGGGCGCGAACACTGAAGCTTTCTTT. This encodes CASNPGQGANTEAFF.

V and J are TRBV7-2 and TRBJ2-7; TRBD1 might be the D (5 bases). CDR3 length: 14 amino acids. CDR1 SGHTA and CDR2 FQGNSA come from the germline V gene. Deletions cut 5 bases from V and 3 bases from J, with 14 bases between. CDR3 nucleotides: TGTGCCAGCAGCCCCGGACATTCAAGCTACGAGCAGTACTTC. It is translated as CASSPGHSSYEQYF.

The chain recombines TRBV4-2 with TRBJ1-3; 12 bases match TRBD1. The CDR3 is 16 residues long. Germline-derived CDR1 and CDR2 are LGHNA and YNFKEQ. V lost 6 bases, J lost 7 bases, and 10 bases stayed unmatched. CDR3 in DNA: TGTGCCAGCAGTCGAAATTTGGGACAGGGGGCTAACACCATATATTTT. Translating it yields CASSRNLGQGANTIYF.

This chain connects TRBV11-2 to TRBJ2-3; TRBD2 agrees at 13 bases. Germline loops: CDR1 SGHAT, CDR2 FQNNGV. The CDR3 runs to 16 residues. V lost 5 bases to trimming and J lost 6 bases; unmatched junction nucleotides: 8. CDR3 DNA sequence: TGTGCCAGCAGCCATGGGACTAGCGGGGTTCCGGATACGCAGTATTTT. Its translation: CASSHGTSGVPDTQYF.

The chain carries TRBV11-2 and TRBJ2-4, with 8 bases fitting TRBD2. The germline gives CDR1 SGHAT, CDR2 FQNNGV. V dropped 2 bases and J dropped 0; count of bases not matched to a gene: 6. This CDR3 contains 17 residues. The CDR3 is CASSLTSGNLAKNIQYF. For the CDR3, the DNA is TGTGCCAGCAGCTTAACTAGCGGAAATCTAGCCAAAAACATTCAGTACTTC.

This clone was detected once. The V gene is TRBV27, the J gene TRBJ1-1, with D uncertain. The V end lost 1 base, the J end lost 0 bases, and 9 bases lay between the germline ends. The CDR3 is 15 residues long. Looked up from germline, CDR1 is MNHEY and CDR2 is SMNVEV (reference sequence). CDR3 sequence reads: CASSLFSPVNTEAFF. The CDR3 DNA sequence: TGTGCCAGCAGTTTATTCTCTCCGGTGAACACTGAAGCTTTCTTT.

The rearrangement links TRBV27 to TRBJ1-4; 7 bases align to TRBD1. With 5 bases clipped from V and 4 bases from J, the junction kept 13 bases outside the gene matches. CDR1 is MNHEY, CDR2 SMNVEV, per germline (reference sequence). The CDR3 runs 17 residues. The CDR3 nucleotides are TGTGCCAGCAGTCCTAAGGTTCCGGGACAGTTTAATGAAAAACTGTTTTTT. Its protein product is CASSPKVPGQFNEKLFF.

This sequence joins TRBV5-1 and TRBJ2-7; D gene unclear. Trimming pared 0 bases from V and 3 bases from J, leaving 7 bases between. This CDR3 is 13 amino acids long. Per germline, CDR1 SGHRS and CDR2 YFSETQ. Written as DNA, the CDR3 is TGCGCCAGCAGCTTGGCGGAGTACTACGAGCAGTACTTC. Its translation: CASSLAEYYEQYF.

The chain links TRBV15 to TRBJ2-3, with 9 bases lining up with TRBD2. Trimming removed 0 bases from V and 3 bases from J; junction bases left unmatched: 7. Germline assignment: CDR1 LNHNV and CDR2 YYDKDF (reference sequence). The CDR3 has 17 amino acids. CDR3 DNA sequence: TGTGCCACCAGCAGAGATCTCTCGGCGGGGGGGACAGATACGCAGTATTTT. It encodes CATSRDLSAGGTDTQYF.

The genes are TRBV12-3 or TRBV12-4 and TRBJ2-5, with 7 nucleotides matching TRBD2. This CDR3 has 12 amino acids. Trimming cost V 5 bases and J 5 bases; bases outside gene matches: 2. Here the CDR3 reads CASSMGGETQYF. CDR3 coding DNA: TGTGCCAGCAGTATGGGAGGGGAGACCCAGTACTTC.

There are a few counts of this clone. The chain carries TRBV2 and TRBJ2-3, with D possibly matching TRBD1 (6 bases). The CDR3 covers 13 residues. V was cut by 3 bases and J by 3 bases, with 7 bases left in between. Per germline, CDR1 SNHLY and CDR2 FYNNEI. CDR3: CASSDRGTDTQYF. In nucleotides, the CDR3 is TGTGCCAGCAGTGACAGGGGTACAGATACGCAGTATTTT.

The V and J genes are TRBV7-6 and TRBJ2-7; 8 bases align to TRBD1. Germline loops: CDR1 SGHVS, CDR2 FNYEAQ. With V trimmed by 1 base and J by 2 bases, 4 bases remained unmatched. The CDR3 spans 15 residues. The CDR3, as DNA: TGTGCCAGCAGCTTAGAAGGGACAGGAACCTACGAGCAGTACTTC. This gives the protein CASSLEGTGTYEQYF.

This chain connects TRBV19 to TRBJ1-2, with unresolved D. V was shortened by 6 bases and J by 10 bases, with 12 bases between the two germline ends. The V gene's germline CDR1 is LNHDA and CDR2 SQIVND (reference sequence). The CDR3 is 11 residues long. The chain's CDR3 is CASSKEGAYTF. CDR3 DNA: TGTGCCAGTAGCAAAGAGGGAGCCTACACCTTC.

In regard to this clone: A much larger clonotype is one base distant, so this may be a read error. This chain links TRBV6-4 with TRBJ1-1, with TRBD1 matching over 7 bases. CDR3 length: 13 residues. V shed 6 bases and J 2 bases; nucleotides not matched to a gene: 3. Germline loops: CDR1 MRHNA, CDR2 SNTAGT. The CDR3 DNA reads TGTGCCAGCAGCTACAGGGGTAACACTGAAGCTTTCTTT. This codes for CASSYRGNTEAFF.

V and J are TRBV30 and TRBJ1-2, with D possibly matching TRBD1 (5 bases). Deletions cut 7 bases from V and 5 bases from J, with 20 bases between. CDR1 is GTSNPN and CDR2 is SVGIG in the germline V gene (reference sequence). The CDR3 has 14 residues. CDR3 sequence (DNA): TGTGCCTCAACGGAGAGCCCAGGGTTTTATGGCTACACCTTC. It translates to CASTESPGFYGYTF.

V gene TRBV7-9 combines with J gene TRBJ1-2; 9 nucleotides align to TRBD1. Germline V gives CDR1 SEHNR, CDR2 FQNEAQ (reference sequence). This CDR3 region has 15 residues. Trimming removed 5 bases from V and 4 bases from J; junction bases left unmatched: 8. The CDR3 loop reads CASSAQGTGSYGYTF. CDR3 nucleotides: TGTGCCAGCAGCGCCCAGGGGACAGGGAGCTATGGCTACACCTTC.

The V call is TRBV9, the J call TRBJ1-6; D is possibly TRBD1 (6 bases). Trimming removed 2 bases from V and 4 bases from J, with 10 bases in between. The CDR3 runs to 15 residues. Per germline, CDR1 SGDLS and CDR2 YYNGEE. The CDR3 protein is CASSVQGQYNSPLHF. Here the CDR3 DNA reads TGTGCCAGCAGCGTTCAGGGGCAGTATAATTCACCCCTCCACTTT.